The following is a TCR beta chain sequence with its context. The antigen is not known. This entry belongs to a study of cytomegalovirus exposure and HLA in healthy donors. Findings of the study overall: Associated with HLA alleles at 0.05 false discovery rate in a later analysis were 16,951 TCR beta sequences. Analysis was carried out at a later point, and it linked a missense DCLRE1C variant to TCR beta V- and J-gene trimming. Per a prior analysis, the majority of TCR beta V segments were productive roughly 90% or roughly 30% of the time.

This PCR relied on a set of 60 Vbeta primers and 13 Jbeta primers. Assay: immunoSEQ multiplex PCR; the TCRdb copy retains only in-frame clones and omits some. The profile shows approximately 190,000 clones, about four fifths of them singletons. The CDR3 covers 15 residues. Germline trimming cut 0 bases from V and 5 bases from J; bases unmatched to any gene: 7. The germline V gene encodes CDR1 MGHRA and CDR2 YSYEKL. The specimen was PBMCs. J is TRBJ2-7 and V is TRBV4-1, with 7 bases lining up with TRBD2. This TCR was sampled from a boy between 2 and 15 years old in good health and CMV-seronegative. The CDR3 region is CASSQDRWEGNEQYF. CDR3 bases: TGCGCCAGCAGCCAAGATCGGTGGGAGGGCAACGAGCAGTACTTC.